This entry concerns a single T cell receptor beta chain. The target antigen is unknown. 60 Vbeta and 13 Jbeta primers were used in PCR. Produced via immunoSEQ multiplex PCR; TCRdb's table is partial and in-frame only. The sample shows 150,000 to 200,000 clones, more than 60% of them seen only once. The record originates from a study of cytomegalovirus exposure and HLA in healthy donors. Whole-study results and caveats: Later work found that TCR association rates differed between HLA loci; DRB1 had the most and HLA-C the fewest.

This CDR3 comprises 12 residues. The germline V gene has CDR1 SQVTM and CDR2 ANQGSEA. Trimming took 5 bases from V and 1 from J, leaving 7 bases between them. This chain connects TRBV29-1 to TRBJ2-3, with D possibly being TRBD1 (6 bases). The sample comprised PBMCs. This TCR derives from a woman in her twenties or thirties in good health and CMV-seropositive. The CDR3 DNA follows: TGCAGCGTTCGGACAGGCACAGATACGCAGTATTTT. Protein sequence: CSVRTGTDTQYF.